This TCR beta chain was sequenced during a study of OX40 agonist ivuxolimab in advanced cancers. As for the study in general: Patients were dosed intravenously with ivuxolimab at 0.01 to 10 mg/kg every 2 weeks.

On cycle 4 day 1 and cycle 7 day 1, as well as at baseline, blood was sampled. Study observations and caveats: CD8+ T cells were the subset that, on average, had more expanded clones than CD4+. Doses of 0.1 to 3.0 mg/kg were accompanied by clonal expansion of CD4+ and CD8+ blood T cells by week 6.

Sequencing used immunoSEQ multiplex PCR; TCRdb keeps in-frame clones, though not all of them. The table has 94,000 or so clones, around 84% seen once. On this clone: Its specificity is not known.

The CDR3 loop spans 17 amino acids. Germline CDR1 and CDR2: SEHNR and FQNEAQ (reference sequence). The V and J ends lost 7 bases and 7 bases, in that order; junction bases with no gene match: 17. The clonotype was recovered from an adult with an advanced solid tumor such as melanoma, head and neck, liver or kidney cancer. The chain couples TRBV7-9 to TRBJ1-1; 11 bases agree with TRBD1. Sequenced material: CD4+ or CD8+ T cells sorted from blood, taken in a trial of the OX40 agonist ivuxolimab. This chain's CDR3 is CASNPLPGQGGTREAFF. Written as DNA, the CDR3 is TGTGCCAGCAACCCTTTACCGGGACAGGGGGGGACTCGTGAAGCTTTCTTT.